This T cell receptor (beta chain) originates from a study of T cells in Graves' hyperthyroidism and ophthalmopathy. Amplified TCR beta CDR3 regions derived from RNA transcripts. Initially, a first-round RT-PCR of the TCR CDR3 employed the HTBI primer set. Each CDR3 protein gets one entry after TCRdb re-called the multiplex PCR reads with MiXCR. The sample lists around 690,000 distinct CDR3 sequences; roughly 17% were seen once. V was pared by 0 bases and J by 6 bases, with 6 bases of the junction left unmatched. From germline, CDR1 is SGDLS and CDR2 YYNGEE. The CDR3 spans 15 residues. The source of this sequence is a man between 45 and 60 years old with Graves' hyperthyroidism. The V gene is TRBV9, the J gene TRBJ2-3; TRBD2 agrees at 8 bases. The source material was blood. The CDR3 sequence is CASSVGLATTDTQYF. For the CDR3, the DNA is TGTGCCAGCAGCGTAGGACTAGCGACCACGGATACGCAGTATTTT. The whole variable domain, remainder taken from reference TRBV9 and TRBJ2-3, is DSGVTQTPKHLITATGQRVTLRCSPRSGDLSVYWYQQSLDQGLQFLIQYYNGEERAKGNILERFSAQQFPDLHSELNLSSLELGDSALYFCASSVGLATTDTQYFGPGTRLTVL.